This TCR beta chain is from a study of T cell clones after liver transplantation. V was trimmed by 8 bases and J by 3 bases, leaving 15 bases between them. The CDR3 is 14 residues long. Germline lookup yields CDR1 KGHSH and CDR2 LQKENI. There are many counts of this clone. The repertoire was sequenced with immunoSEQ multiplex PCR; TCRdb's copy has only in-frame clones and lacks some. The sample carries some 80,000 clones, approximately 80% recorded once. Sequencing used CD4+ T cells from blood, obtained 48 months after liver transplant. This clonotype was sampled from a human patient who received a liver transplant. Part of the T cell pool may stem from the graft donor. The chain couples TRBV18 to TRBJ2-3, with a possible D match to TRBD2 (6 bases). CDR3 residues: CASRPGVATDTQYF. CDR3 DNA sequence: TGTGCCAGCCGACCGGGGGTGGCAACAGATACGCAGTATTTT.